What follows are 26 T cell receptor beta chains derived from one specimen sequenced in a study of blood T cell repertoires in COVID-19. Produced via immunoSEQ multiplex PCR; TCRdb's table is partial and in-frame only. Here the sample spans 95,000 to 150,000 clones, 75% to 90% being singletons. The source material was peripheral blood. The receptors here all came from a middle-aged man with acute or convalescent COVID-19.

V usage is TRBV29-1 and J usage is TRBJ2-1, with 7 bases that match TRBD1. V gave up 8 bases and J gave up 6 bases; unmatched junction bases: 16. The CDR3 consists of 15 residues. Germline V lookup: CDR1 SQVTM, CDR2 ANQGSEA. CDR3 region: CSSRLRDRGSNEQFF. CDR3 coding DNA: TGCAGCTCCCGACTCCGGGACAGAGGAAGCAATGAGCAGTTCTTC.

The chain has TRBV7-8 and TRBJ1-6, with a possible D match to TRBD1 (5 bases). Germline values: CDR1 SGHVS, CDR2 FQNEAQ. The CDR3 has 15 residues. The V gene lost 1 base and the J gene lost 10 bases, with 14 bases spanning the gap. CDR3 in DNA: TGTGCCAGCAGCTTAGGAGGGCAGGGAGGATCACCCCTCCACTTT. Its translation: CASSLGGQGGSPLHF.

V gene TRBV6-6 combines with J gene TRBJ1-2, with D perhaps matching TRBD1 (6 bases). The CDR3 extends over 14 amino acids. The V end lost 7 bases, the J end lost 8 bases, and 20 bases lay between the germline ends. The germline gives CDR1 MNHNY, CDR2 SVGAGI (reference sequence). CDR3 in amino acids: CASTPRGAQGGYTF. The CDR3 DNA sequence: TGTGCCAGCACCCCCCGGGGGGCCCAAGGCGGCTACACCTTC.

The chain couples TRBV12-5 to TRBJ1-5; weak D call: TRBD1 (6 bases). This CDR3 spans 16 amino acids. Trimming cost V 2 bases and J 2 bases, with 13 bases left between them. CDR1 and CDR2 from the germline V gene are LGHNT and FRNRAP. CDR3 in DNA: TGTGCTAGTGGTTTGAGGGCAGGGGATGGCAATCAGCCCCAGCATTTT. Translated, it gives CASGLRAGDGNQPQHF.

The chain employs TRBV6-2 or TRBV6-3 and TRBJ1-6; 7 nucleotides align to TRBD1. The CDR3 loop spans 13 amino acids. J gave up 8 bases and V 6 bases, and 4 bases lay outside the gene matches. The germline CDR1 and CDR2 sequences are MNHEY and SVGEGT. The CDR3 sequence is CASSRGKDSPLHF. For the CDR3, the DNA is TGTGCCAGCAGCAGGGGGAAGGATTCACCCCTCCACTTT.

The rearrangement uses TRBV5-1 and TRBJ2-2; D is perhaps TRBD1 (6 bases). Trimming pared 0 bases from V and 2 bases from J, leaving 11 bases between. The CDR3 covers 16 residues. Germline values: CDR1 SGHRS, CDR2 YFSETQ. The DNA for the CDR3 is TGCGCCAGCAGCTTGGTTTCAGGGGACAACACCGGGGAGCTGTTTTTT. Encoded protein: CASSLVSGDNTGELFF. The full variable domain, completed using reference TRBV5-1 and TRBJ2-2, is KAGVTQTPRYLIKTRGQQVTLSCSPISGHRSVSWYQQTPGQGLQFLFEYFSETQRNKGNFPGRFSGRQFSNSRSEMNVSTLELGDSALYLCASSLVSGDNTGELFFGEGSRLTVL.

The CDR3 DNA sequence: TGTGCCAGTAAAGATAGGACAGGGGGCCCGCGGGGTAATGAAAAACTGTTTTTT. Amino acids: CASKDRTGGPRGNEKLFF. This sequence joins TRBV19 and TRBJ1-4; 11 bases map to TRBD1. Germline trimming cut 7 bases from V and 4 bases from J; bases unmatched to any gene: 14. The CDR3 sequence is 18 residues long. Germline CDR1 is LNHDA and CDR2 is SQIVND (reference sequence).

V and J are TRBV12-3 or TRBV12-4 and TRBJ1-5; a possible D gene is TRBD1 (5 bases). This CDR3 is 13 amino acids long. V was cut by 6 bases and J by 7 bases, with 13 bases left in between. CDR3 in DNA: TGTGCCAGCAGCCCTCCGGGGGAACAGCCCCAGCATTTT. Protein: CASSPPGEQPQHF.

CDR3 protein: CASSPLAGAAGELFF. CDR3 nucleotide sequence: TGTGCCAGCAGCCCATTAGCGGGAGCAGCCGGGGAGCTGTTTTTT. This chain connects TRBV5-5 to TRBJ2-2; 9 bases are a match to TRBD2. The CDR3 extends over 15 amino acids. Unmatched junction bases numbered 7, after V lost 4 bases and J lost 6 bases. Germline V gene data show CDR1 as SGHKS and CDR2 as YYEKEE (reference sequence).

The chain is built from TRBV7-2 and TRBJ1-3, with a weak D call TRBD1 (5 bases). The CDR3 is made up of 14 amino acids. CDR1 and CDR2 from the germline V gene are SGHTA and FQGNSA. Trimming left V 1 base short and J 4 bases short, with 8 bases between. CDR3 sequence: CASSLERQGNTIYF. CDR3 in DNA: TGTGCCAGCAGCTTAGAAAGACAGGGAAACACCATATATTTT.

The J gene is TRBJ2-1, the V gene TRBV5-1; 7 bases match TRBD1. Per the germline V gene, CDR1 is SGHRS and CDR2 is YFSETQ. CDR3 length equals 14 residues. Germline trimming cut 6 bases from V and 2 bases from J; bases unmatched to any gene: 5. DNA for the CDR3: TGCGCCAGCACCCCAGGGGGACCCTACAATGAGCAGTTCTTC. It encodes CASTPGGPYNEQFF.

About this clone itself: This sample includes further DNA sequences coding for the same CDR3. This rearrangement joins TRBV18 to TRBJ1-6, with 10 bases matching TRBD1. The V gene end was trimmed by 3 bases and the J gene end by 7 bases; junction bases not matched to a gene: 0. CDR3 length: 14 residues. CDR1 is KGHSH, CDR2 LQKENI, per germline. The CDR3 DNA reads TGTGCCAGCTCACCGGGACAGGGGAATTCACCCCTCCACTTT. Its translation: CASSPGQGNSPLHF. Filled out from reference TRBV18 and TRBJ1-6, the complete variable domain reads NAGVMQNPRHLVRRRGQEARLRCSPMKGHSHVYWYRQLPEEGLKFMVYLQKENIIDESGMPKERFSAEFPKEGPSILRIQQVVRGDSAAYFCASSPGQGNSPLHFGNGTRLTVT.

V and J are TRBV3-1 (or the pseudogene TRBV3-2) and TRBJ2-3, with 14 bases aligning to TRBD2. The CDR3 is made up of 17 amino acids. Germline-derived CDR1 and CDR2 are LGHDT and YNNKEL (reference sequence). Germline trimming cut 3 bases from V and 4 bases from J; bases unmatched to any gene: 6. The CDR3 DNA reads TGTGCCAGCAGCCAGACTAGCGGGGGGGCCATCGCAGATACGCAGTATTTT. Its protein product is CASSQTSGGAIADTQYF.

This clone has a handful of counts. This chain links TRBV30 with TRBJ1-6; 8 nucleotides line up with TRBD1. This CDR3 contains 16 residues. Unmatched junction bases numbered 12, after V lost 3 bases and J lost 8 bases. CDR1 and CDR2 from the germline V gene are GTSNPN and SVGIG (reference sequence). The CDR3 DNA reads TGTGCCTGGAGAGCATCAGGGGGCGATATAGATTCACCCCTCCACTTT. This sequence encodes CAWRASGGDIDSPLHF.

V gene TRBV4-2 combines with J gene TRBJ1-2; TRBD1 matches 7 bases. V lost 5 bases, J lost 2 bases, and 8 bases stayed unmatched. This CDR3 has 15 amino acids. Germline CDR1 reads LGHNA; CDR2 reads YNFKEQ. CDR3 bases: TGTGCCAGCAGCAATTACGGACAGGCGAACTATGGCTACACCTTC. It yields the protein CASSNYGQANYGYTF.

The chain carries TRBV5-1 and TRBJ1-3; 12 bases align to TRBD1. The CDR3 covers 17 residues. The germline gives CDR1 SGHRS, CDR2 YFSETQ. V trimming: 0 bases; J trimming: 4 bases; junction bases outside the gene matches: 5. DNA for the CDR3: TGCGCCAGCAGCTTGGCCTCGGGACAGGGGGCCGGAAACACCATATATTTT. Its protein is CASSLASGQGAGNTIYF. The full variable domain, its missing parts supplied by reference TRBV5-1 and TRBJ1-3, is KAGVTQTPRYLIKTRGQQVTLSCSPISGHRSVSWYQQTPGQGLQFLFEYFSETQRNKGNFPGRFSGRQFSNSRSEMNVSTLELGDSALYLCASSLASGQGAGNTIYFGEGSWLTVV.

The chain has TRBV6-5 and TRBJ1-1; D remains ambiguous. The germline V gene encodes CDR1 MNHEY and CDR2 SVGAGI. V dropped 7 bases and J dropped 6 bases, with 18 bases sitting between them. The CDR3 loop spans 14 amino acids. CDR3 nucleotides: TGTGCCAGCAACGAGGAGGGAGGTATCGCTGAAGCTTTCTTT. This encodes CASNEEGGIAEAFF.

The chain links TRBV5-1 to TRBJ2-7; D may be TRBD1 (5 bases). Looked up from germline, CDR1 is SGHRS and CDR2 is YFSETQ. The V end lost 0 bases, the J end lost 3 bases, and 7 bases lay between the germline ends. This CDR3 contains 13 residues. The CDR3 loop reads CASSLARDYEQYF. CDR3 sequence (DNA): TGCGCCAGCAGCTTGGCCAGGGACTACGAGCAGTACTTC.

This clone has just a few counts. V and J are TRBV2 and TRBJ2-7; tentatively, D is TRBD1 (5 bases). Germline V gene data show CDR1 as SNHLY and CDR2 as FYNNEI. V lost 3 bases and J lost 4, with 10 bases in between. This CDR3 spans 13 amino acids. The CDR3, as DNA: TGTGCCAGCAGTGATTCGACAGCTTACGAGCAGTACTTC. Protein product: CASSDSTAYEQYF.

V is TRBV7-2 and J is TRBJ1-4; 8 nucleotides line up with TRBD1. With 6 bases clipped from V and 5 bases from J, the junction kept 5 bases outside the gene matches. Germline V lookup: CDR1 SGHTA, CDR2 FQGNSA. This CDR3 comprises 14 residues. CDR3 in amino acids: CASRTGQGNEKLFF. For the CDR3, the DNA is TGTGCCAGCAGGACCGGACAGGGAAATGAAAAACTGTTTTTT.

The rearrangement links TRBV5-1 to TRBJ2-1; 11 bases match TRBD2. Germline loops: CDR1 SGHRS, CDR2 YFSETQ. CDR3 length: 14 amino acids. V trimming: 6 bases; J trimming: 7 bases; junction bases outside the gene matches: 6. In DNA, the CDR3 is TGCGCCAGCATGGTTTCTAGCGGGAGGAATGAGCAGTTCTTC. This sequence encodes CASMVSSGRNEQFF.

This chain joins TRBV6-2 or TRBV6-3 and TRBJ2-2, with D possibly matching TRBD2 (6 bases). There are 16 residues in the CDR3. Trimming stripped 2 bases from V and 1 base from J, with 11 bases between. The germline V gene encodes CDR1 MNHEY and CDR2 SVGEGT. CDR3 residues: CASSYERGGNTGELFF. CDR3 bases: TGTGCCAGCAGTTACGAGAGGGGAGGGAACACCGGGGAGCTGTTTTTT.

This clone has just a few counts. This chain uses TRBV7-3 with TRBJ2-1, with a weak D call TRBD2 (6 bases). The CDR3 is 12 amino acids. Germline CDR1 is SGHTA and CDR2 is FQGTGA. V was pared by 6 bases and J by 9 bases, with 12 bases between. Here the CDR3 DNA reads TGTGCCAGCAGGAGCACGGAGGGTGAGCAGTTCTTC. Its translation: CASRSTEGEQFF.

V and J are TRBV2 and TRBJ1-4, with TRBD1 identical over 10 bases. V lost 6 bases to trimming and J lost 5 bases; unmatched junction nucleotides: 6. The CDR3 has 15 residues. Germline V CDR1 and CDR2: SNHLY, FYNNEI. For the CDR3, the DNA is TGTGCCAGCAGACCCGAGACAGGGGGCAATGAAAAACTGTTTTTT. This codes for CASRPETGGNEKLFF.

The V gene is TRBV4-2, the J gene TRBJ2-7, with 7 bases identical to TRBD2. The CDR3 is 15 amino acids. The V segment lost 0 bases and the J segment 2 bases; nucleotides outside the gene matches: 4. Germline V gene lookup returns CDR1 LGHNA and CDR2 YNFKEQ. Here the CDR3 DNA reads TGTGCCAGCAGCCAAGACGAGCGGGACGCCTACGAGCAGTACTTC. Encoded protein: CASSQDERDAYEQYF.

This chain joins TRBV4-3 and TRBJ2-6, with D unresolved. Per germline, CDR1 LGHNA and CDR2 YSLEER. CDR3 length: 17 amino acids. V lost 3 bases and J lost 0, with 12 bases in between. The CDR3 loop is CASSQERWVSGANVLTF. Written as DNA, the CDR3 is TGCGCCAGCAGCCAGGAGAGGTGGGTCTCTGGGGCCAACGTCCTGACTTTC.